The rows below give T cell receptor beta chains drawn from one sample of a study of TIL therapy for anti-PD-1-resistant metastatic lung cancer. TCRdb keeps only in-frame clones here, not all; method: immunoSEQ multiplex PCR. The sample includes tens of thousands of clones, 65% to 80% seen only once; the top ten take about 6%. The sequencing here drew on tumor tissue, taken at baseline. The receptors here all came from a person aged 25 to 80 with non-small cell lung cancer. CDR3s include the opening cysteine and the closing phenylalanine or tryptophan. The D gene is left open where the match is weak. Expanded clones are given a class, and other clones once, few, many or no size at all.

d_call	clone_size	v_call	j_call	cdr3_nt	cdr3_aa
.	few	TRBV30	TRBJ1-1	TGTGCCTGGAGTGTTGCATCCACTGAAGCTTTCTTT	CAWSVASTEAFF
.	.	TRBV7-9	TRBJ1-3	TGTGCCAGCAGCAGCGGACCTGGAAACACCATATATTTT	CASSSGPGNTIYF
.	.	TRBV5-4	TRBJ1-4	TGTGCCAGCAGCTTGGAGGGCGTTGAAAAACTGTTTTTT	CASSLEGVEKLFF
.	.	TRBV14	TRBJ1-3	TGTGCCAGCAGCCAGTGGGTCTCTGGAAACACCATATATTTT	CASSQWVSGNTIYF
.	.	TRBV6-1	TRBJ2-7	TGTGCCAGCAGTGAATTGCCGGGCTACCCCTACGAGCAGTACTTC	CASSELPGYPYEQYF
.	.	TRBV7-2	TRBJ2-7	TGTGCCAGCAGCTTATACCAGGAGCAGTACTTC	CASSLYQEQYF
TRBD1	.	TRBV5-1	TRBJ1-2	TGCGCCAGCAGCTTAGGGGGCGTTTTTTCCTATGGCTACACCTTC	CASSLGGVFSYGYTF
.	.	TRBV27	TRBJ2-1	TGTGCCAGCAGTTTACTAGGGTCCTCCCGCAATGAGCAGTTCTTC	CASSLLGSSRNEQFF
.	.	TRBV4-1	TRBJ2-3	TGCGCCAGCAGCCACAAACCCGGGCAGGGGTGGGTCACAGATACGCAGTATTTT	CASSHKPGQGWVTDTQYF
.	.	TRBV5-4	TRBJ1-6	TGTGCCAGCAGCTCAGACAGGTTCTATAATTCACCCCTCCACTTT	CASSSDRFYNSPLHF
.	few	TRBV2	TRBJ1-5	TGTGCCAGCAGACCGGGACAAAATCAGCCCCAGCATTTT	CASRPGQNQPQHF
.	.	TRBV5-6	TRBJ2-7	TGTGCCAGCAGCTGGACGGAAACCTACGAGCAGTACTTC	CASSWTETYEQYF
.	.	TRBV7-6	TRBJ2-1	TGTGCCAGCAGCACGACTGTAAGCTCCTACAATGAGCAGTTCTTC	CASSTTVSSYNEQFF
.	.	TRBV15	TRBJ2-7	TGTGCCACCAGCAGAGGGGGGGCAGGGAACTACGAGCAGTACTTC	CATSRGGAGNYEQYF
.	few	TRBV5-4	TRBJ1-2	TGTGCCAGCAGCTTGCTGGGGACCTATGGCTACACCTTC	CASSLLGTYGYTF
.	once	TRBV6-5	TRBJ2-1	TGTGCCAGCAGTTTCCGACAGGGGAGGGCGTTCTTC	CASSFRQGRAFF
TRBD2	once	TRBV5-1	TRBJ2-1	TGCGCCAGCAGCTGGCCAGGACTAGCGGGGGGGTCCACCAATGAGCAGTTCTTC	CASSWPGLAGGSTNEQFF
.	.	TRBV5-6	TRBJ2-1	TGTGCCAGCAGCGAATCGTGGGGTCCCACCTACAATGAGCAGTTCTTC	CASSESWGPTYNEQFF
.	few	TRBV6-6	TRBJ2-1	TGTGCCAGCAGTTACGGCGGGAAGGGGTTCTTC	CASSYGGKGFF
.	.	TRBV5-6	TRBJ2-7	TGTGCCAGCAGCCCCACTAGCTCCTACGAGCAGTACTTC	CASSPTSSYEQYF
.	.	TRBV6-1	TRBJ1-3	TGTGCCAGCAGTGATCTGGACTCTGGAAACACCATATATTTT	CASSDLDSGNTIYF
.	few	TRBV9	TRBJ1-1	TGTGCCAGCAGCGTCGGGACAATGAACACTGAAGCTTTCTTT	CASSVGTMNTEAFF